The subject of this entry is one TCR beta chain. Its antigen is currently unknown. The data were taken from a study of CD8+CD57+ T cells in acquired aplastic anemia. Study in general: Each DNA sample taken from sorted CD4+ and CD8+ cells came to roughly 3.5 ug on average.

Study-wide points: The number of CD8+ CDR3 sequences shared by patients and controls was twenty-nine. Between patients and controls, CD8+ Simpson's diversity did not vary significantly.

The TCR beta profiling, which covered VDJ combination and CDR3 sequence, was carried out using genomic DNA as the template. TCRdb reprocessed the reads with MiXCR, giving one entry per CDR3 protein. This sample has approximately 190,000 distinct CDR3 sequences, with 55% to 70% found just once. This receptor was taken from a human donor with severe aplastic anemia or a healthy control (not recorded which). The material sequenced was sorted CD4+, CD8+, or CD8+CD57+ T cells (not recorded which) from PBMCs.

The chain's CDR3 is CASSGRPTQGYTF. The CDR3 DNA reads as TGTGCCAGCAGTGGTCGGCCGACCCAGGGCTACACCTTC. The chain is built from TRBV2 and TRBJ1-2, with D uncertain. CDR3 length: 13 residues. CDR1 and CDR2 (germline): SNHLY, FYNNEI. Trimming left V 4 bases short and J 8 bases short, with 14 bases between. The full variable domain, its missing parts supplied by reference TRBV2 and TRBJ1-2, is EPEVTQTPSHQVTQMGQEVILRCVPISNHLYFYWYRQILGQKVEFLVSFYNNEISEKSEIFDDQFSVERPDGSNFTLKIRSTKLEDSAMYFCASSGRPTQGYTFGSGTRLTVV.